The clone carrying this T cell receptor beta chain was detected ten times or more. What it binds is unknown. The data originate from a study of glioma-infiltrating T cells. Study-wide points: Only very few CDR3 sequences appeared in both tissue and blood.

Amplification of TCR alpha and beta CDR3 regions from RNA used iRepertoire nested multiplex PCR. One-step reverse transcription and amplification started from about 100-400 ng of tissue mRNA or PBMC total RNA. TCRdb re-called the multiplex PCR reads through MiXCR, storing one row per CDR3 protein. The table lists roughly 120,000 distinct CDR3 sequences, 20% to 25% of them singletons. The sample consisted of glioma tissue, nonneoplastic brain tissue, or PBMCs (not recorded which). This receptor was obtained from a human donor with low-grade glioma or glioblastoma, undergoing nonglioma brain surgery, or in good health (not recorded which).

The CDR3 is CASRPGASRYGYTF. DNA for the CDR3: TGTGCCAGCAGGCCTGGCGCCAGTAGATATGGCTACACCTTC. V is TRBV28 and J is TRBJ1-2; D call uncertain. Germline CDR1 MDHEN, CDR2 SYDVKM. V was cut by 6 bases and J by 5 bases, with 16 bases left in between. The CDR3 totals 14 residues.